These T cell receptor beta chains were read from a single sample in a study of long-term antiretroviral therapy in people with HIV. The repertoire was sequenced with immunoSEQ multiplex PCR; TCRdb's copy has only in-frame clones and lacks some. The data show fewer than 25,000 clones, 85% to 95% seen once. The sequences come from unsorted PBMCs, collected around 4.7 years after starting antiretroviral therapy. The receptors shown here come from a woman in her forties or fifties with HIV. Both conserved end residues are part of each CDR3. The D gene is left open where the match is weak. Clone size is not always given. Where it is, it says once, few, many or a class for expanded clones.

j_call | d_call | clone_size | v_call | cdr3_aa | cdr3_nt
TRBJ2-1 | . | . | TRBV4-1 | CASSQDWFLSYNEQFF | TGCGCCAGCAGCCAAGATTGGTTCTTATCCTACAATGAGCAGTTCTTC
TRBJ2-4 | . | . | TRBV6-1 | CATSDSGENIQYF | TGTGCCACCTCGGACAGTGGCGAAAACATTCAGTACTTC
TRBJ2-2 | TRBD1 | . | TRBV5-6 | CASSQIGTGTGELFF | TGTGCCAGCAGCCAGATCGGGACAGGGACCGGGGAGCTGTTTTTT
TRBJ1-4 | TRBD1 | once | TRBV7-6 | CASSPRGRVIEKLFF | TGTGCCAGCAGCCCCAGGGGGCGCGTAATTGAAAAACTGTTTTTT
TRBJ2-1 | . | . | TRBV7-3 | CASSFLTLGEQFF | TGTGCCAGCAGCTTCCTCACTCTAGGTGAGCAGTTCTTC
TRBJ2-5 | TRBD2 | . | TRBV7-2 | CASSHLLAGGPVYQETQYF | TGTGCCAGCAGCCATCTTTTAGCGGGAGGGCCGGTTTACCAAGAGACCCAGTACTTC
TRBJ2-2 | . | . | TRBV5-4 | CASSLLEIGELFF | TGTGCCAGCAGCTTGCTTGAAATCGGGGAGCTGTTTTTT
TRBJ2-5 | . | . | TRBV7-2 | CASSLQGGKETQYF | TGTGCCAGCAGCTTGCAGGGAGGAAAAGAGACCCAGTACTTC
TRBJ2-7 | TRBD1 | . | TRBV5-5 | CASSIGTGFNEQYF | TGTGCCAGCTCTATAGGGACAGGATTTAACGAGCAGTACTTC
TRBJ2-7 | . | . | TRBV7-2 | CASSRSNHEQYF | TGTGCCAGCAGTCGTAGCAACCACGAGCAGTACTTC
TRBJ2-5 | TRBD1 | once | TRBV29-1 | CSVGSQGAGETQYF | TGCAGCGTTGGCTCACAGGGGGCGGGTGAGACCCAGTACTTC
TRBJ2-7 | . | . | TRBV7-9 | CASSREAYEQYF | TGTGCCAGCAGCCGGGAAGCCTACGAGCAGTACTTC
TRBJ2-5 | . | . | TRBV5-1 | CASSLNLAGGRETQYF | TGCGCCAGCAGCTTAAATTTGGCAGGGGGGCGGGAGACCCAGTACTTC
TRBJ1-4 | . | . | TRBV27 | CASSLQGQEKLFF | TGTGCCAGCAGTTTGCAGGGGCAAGAAAAACTGTTTTTT
TRBJ2-3 | . | . | TRBV29-1 | CSIRAGGTDTQYF | TGCAGCATCCGAGCAGGGGGCACAGATACGCAGTATTTT
TRBJ1-6 | TRBD1 | . | TRBV6-5 | CASSRGQGLGSPLHF | TGTGCCAGCAGCCGTGGACAGGGGTTAGGATCACCCCTCCACTTT
TRBJ1-5 | TRBD1 | . | TRBV6-6 | CASSRRGQGQPQHF | TGTGCCAGCAGTAGGAGGGGGCAAGGGCAGCCCCAGCATTTT
TRBJ1-3 | . | . | TRBV6-5 | CASSSDGNTIYF | TGTGCCAGCAGCTCTGACGGAAACACCATATATTTT
TRBJ1-2 | . | once | TRBV7-9 | CASSLGETGFYGYTF | TGTGCCAGCAGCTTAGGGGAGACAGGTTTCTATGGCTACACCTTC
TRBJ2-7 | . | . | TRBV18 | CASSLYAGEQYF | TGTGCCAGCTCGCTTTACGCGGGAGAGCAGTACTTC
TRBJ2-2 | . | . | TRBV7-6 | CASSLALDPSGGELFF | TGTGCCAGCAGCTTAGCCCTGGATCCCAGCGGCGGGGAGCTGTTTTTT
TRBJ2-7 | TRBD1 | . | TRBV5-4 | CASSSTGGDYEQYF | TGTGCCAGCAGCTCGACAGGGGGCGATTACGAGCAGTACTTC
TRBJ2-1 | TRBD2 | . | TRBV5-6 | CASSWREGRNEQFF | TGTGCCAGCAGCTGGCGGGAGGGGCGCAATGAGCAGTTCTTC
TRBJ2-1 | . | . | TRBV7-9 | CASSVNSYNEQFF | TGTGCCAGCAGTGTGAACTCCTACAATGAGCAGTTCTTC
TRBJ2-1 | TRBD1 | once | TRBV7-9 | CASSLGQVPLYNEQFF | TGTGCCAGCAGCCTGGGACAGGTCCCATTATACAATGAGCAGTTCTTC
TRBJ2-7 | TRBD1 | . | TRBV29-1 | CSASGQSSSYEQYF | TGCAGCGCCTCGGGACAGTCGAGCTCCTACGAGCAGTACTTC
TRBJ2-7 | . | . | TRBV14 | CASSHRTASGYYEQYF | TGTGCCAGCAGCCACCGTACAGCCTCCGGTTACTACGAGCAGTACTTC
TRBJ2-3 | . | . | TRBV18 | CASSPMTRSITDTQYF | TGTGCCAGCTCACCAATGACTAGGTCAATCACAGATACGCAGTATTTT
TRBJ2-4 | . | . | TRBV7-2 | CASSLGAGIAKNIQYF | TGTGCCAGCAGCTTAGGGGCGGGGATAGCCAAAAACATTCAGTACTTC
TRBJ2-7 | . | few | TRBV4-3 | CASSQDISVYYEQYF | TGCGCCAGCAGCCAAGATATCAGTGTGTACTACGAGCAGTACTTC
TRBJ2-7 | . | once | TRBV6-1 | CASSDGWGRLTYEQYF | TGTGCCAGCAGTGATGGTTGGGGTCGTCTAACCTACGAGCAGTACTTC
TRBJ2-5 | . | . | TRBV5-6 | CASSPGTSSRETQYF | TGTGCCAGCAGCCCCGGGACATCCTCACGAGAGACCCAGTACTTC
TRBJ2-1 | TRBD1 | . | TRBV15 | CATSRGQGHNEQFF | TGTGCCACCAGCAGGGGACAGGGGCACAATGAGCAGTTCTTC
TRBJ2-2 | TRBD2 | . | TRBV2 | CASSASGSSGELFF | TGTGCCAGCAGTGCTAGCGGGAGTAGCGGGGAGCTGTTTTTT
TRBJ2-5 | TRBD2 | . | TRBV19 | CASSSGGLGQEAQYF | TGTGCCAGTAGTTCGGGGGGGCTTGGACAAGAGGCCCAGTACTTC
TRBJ2-3 | . | . | TRBV9 | CASSVGGGNTDTQYF | TGTGCCAGCAGCGTAGGGGGCGGCAACACAGATACGCAGTATTTT
TRBJ1-2 | . | once | TRBV5-1 | CASSLGGTGYYGYTF | TGCGCCAGCAGCTTGGGGGGCACAGGGTACTATGGCTACACCTTC
TRBJ1-5 | . | . | TRBV18 | CASSPTGNQPQHF | TGTGCCAGCTCACCAACCGGGAATCAGCCCCAGCATTTT
TRBJ2-2 | . | . | TRBV11-2 | CASSLWENTGELFF | TGTGCCAGCAGCTTGTGGGAGAACACCGGGGAGCTGTTTTTT
TRBJ2-3 | . | . | TRBV10-3 | CAISESLGSTDTQYF | TGTGCCATCAGTGAGTCCTTGGGGAGCACAGATACGCAGTATTTT
TRBJ2-2 | . | . | TRBV27 | CASRPSNSGELFF | TGTGCCAGCAGGCCCTCGAATTCCGGGGAGCTGTTTTTT
TRBJ1-5 | . | . | TRBV6-5 | CASSWSQGNQPQHF | TGTGCCAGCAGTTGGTCTCAGGGCAATCAGCCCCAGCATTTT
TRBJ1-3 | . | . | TRBV28 | CASSLMGSSGNTIYF | TGTGCCAGCAGTTTAATGGGCAGCTCTGGAAACACCATATATTTT
TRBJ2-1 | . | . | TRBV12-5 | CASGSLVPQFF | TGTGCTAGTGGTTCCTTGGTCCCCCAGTTCTTC
TRBJ1-2 | . | . | TRBV5-1 | CASSSSGWDYYGYTF | TGCGCCAGCAGCTCCTCGGGTTGGGATTACTATGGCTACACCTTC
TRBJ2-6 | . | . | TRBV5-4 | CASTPQGPRSGANVLTF | TGTGCCAGCACCCCACAGGGCCCGCGCTCTGGGGCCAACGTCCTGACTTTC
TRBJ2-6 | . | . | TRBV27 | CASSYGGSGANVLTF | TGTGCCAGCAGTTATGGAGGCTCTGGGGCCAACGTCCTGACTTTC
TRBJ2-7 | . | once | TRBV7-6 | CASSSYDSSYVSYEQYF | TGTGCCAGCAGCTCGTACGACAGCTCCTATGTCTCCTACGAGCAGTACTTC
TRBJ1-1 | . | once | TRBV7-2 | CASSFGYSTEAFF | TGTGCCAGCAGCTTCGGCTACTCGACTGAAGCTTTCTTT
TRBJ1-1 | . | . | TRBV2 | CASLSPGVAEAFF | TGTGCCAGTTTAAGTCCCGGGGTGGCTGAAGCTTTCTTT
TRBJ1-1 | . | . | TRBV6-5 | CASTTSGQGRTEAFF | TGTGCCAGCACAACATCAGGGCAGGGGAGGACTGAAGCTTTCTTT
TRBJ1-4 | . | . | TRBV5-1 | CASSLGATNEKLFF | TGCGCCAGCAGCTTAGGGGCAACTAATGAAAAACTGTTTTTT
TRBJ2-5 | . | . | TRBV9 | CASSAYSAETQYF | TGTGCCAGCAGCGCGTACTCCGCGGAGACCCAGTACTTC
TRBJ1-1 | . | once | TRBV19 | CASSMTENTEAFF | TGTGCCAGTAGTATGACGGAGAACACTGAAGCTTTCTTT
TRBJ2-3 | TRBD2 | once | TRBV6-6 | CASTGAGATDTQYF | TGTGCCAGCACGGGAGCGGGAGCGACAGATACGCAGTATTTT